Listed here are 22 T cell receptor beta chains from one sample, sequenced in a study of T cell repertoires in aging, cancer and after chemotherapy. Amplification of TCR beta used genomic DNA extracted from peripheral blood. A mixed TRB-A/B primer pool amplified rearranged TRB by multiplex touch-down PCR. TCRdb reprocessed the multiplex PCR reads via MiXCR and lists one record per CDR3 protein. The profile shows over 9,500 distinct CDR3 sequences, 30% to 40% of them singletons. Sequencing was carried out using blood. The receptors shown here come from a human donor in good health.

This sequence joins TRBV18 and TRBJ2-7; D is possibly TRBD1 (6 bases). The germline V gene encodes CDR1 KGHSH and CDR2 LQKENI. With 1 base removed from V and 1 base from J, the gap between germline ends came to 11 bases. The CDR3 has 15 amino acids. The CDR3 DNA is TGTGCCAGCTCACCACGGCAGGGGTCTTCCTACGAGCAGTACTTC. Translation gives CASSPRQGSSYEQYF.

The DNA of the CDR3 is TGTGCCAGCAGCTACGATGGACAGGGCATCTACGAGCAGTACTTC. Its protein product is CASSYDGQGIYEQYF. This chain links TRBV7-2 with TRBJ2-7; 8 positions agree with TRBD1. This CDR3 contains 15 residues. The junction had 8 bases not matched to a gene; V was cut back by 4 bases and J by 3 bases. Germline lookup yields CDR1 SGHTA and CDR2 FQGNSA.

The sample holds a few counts of this clonotype. CDR3 amino acids: CASSLWETSGEQYF. The CDR3 DNA is TGTGCCAGCAGTTTATGGGAGACTAGCGGCGAGCAGTACTTC. This chain links TRBV27 with TRBJ2-7; 9 bases fit TRBD2. J was trimmed by 6 bases and V by 1 base; bases with no gene match: 4. CDR1 is MNHEY, CDR2 SMNVEV, per germline (reference sequence). The CDR3 runs 14 residues.

By share of the sample, this clonotype is medium-sized. This CDR3 reads CASSFGQGPDTQYF. The DNA of the CDR3 is TGTGCCAGCAGTTTCGGGCAGGGACCAGATACGCAGTATTTT. This chain joins TRBV27 and TRBJ2-3; perhaps D is TRBD1 or TRBD2 (5 bases each). This CDR3 has 14 amino acids. CDR1 is MNHEY, CDR2 SMNVEV, per germline (reference sequence). The germline V and J ends were trimmed by 3 bases and 4 bases, with 11 bases remaining between them.

The CDR3 sequence is CASSWTGGGQPQHF. CDR3 DNA sequence: TGTGCCAGCAGTTGGACAGGGGGCGGGCAGCCCCAGCATTTT. V is TRBV12-3 or TRBV12-4 and J is TRBJ1-5, with 11 bases lining up with TRBD1. The CDR3 extends over 14 amino acids. Trimming cost V 4 bases and J 7 bases; bases outside gene matches: 3.

The rearrangement links TRBV4-3 to TRBJ1-1; D is perhaps TRBD1 (6 bases). Germline V CDR1 and CDR2: LGHNA, YSLEER. The CDR3 is 16 residues long. The V end was cut by 4 bases, the J end by 1 base, with 16 bases between. CDR3 protein: CASSLIEAGANTEAFF. CDR3 in DNA: TGCGCCAGCAGCCTGATAGAAGCAGGGGCGAACACTGAAGCTTTCTTT.

In its sample, this clonotype was seen a few times. The rearrangement uses TRBV27 and TRBJ2-6; D gene uncertain. The CDR3 loop spans 15 amino acids. Germline V gene sequence: CDR1 MNHEY, CDR2 SMNVEV (reference sequence). With 3 bases removed from V and 2 bases from J, the gap between germline ends came to 8 bases. CDR3 sequence reads: CASSFYLAGANVLTF. The CDR3, as DNA: TGTGCCAGCAGTTTTTACTTGGCTGGGGCCAACGTCCTGACTTTC.

This clonotype was seen a few times. The chain is built from TRBV6-1 and TRBJ2-7, with D possibly TRBD2 on 5 matching bases. Germline lookup yields CDR1 MNHNS and CDR2 SASEGT. V lost 10 bases and J 2 bases, leaving 12 bases between the germline ends. This CDR3 has 12 amino acids. CDR3 in DNA: TGTGCCACCGCAGGACTCCCCTACGAGCAGTACTTC. It is translated as CATAGLPYEQYF.

In this sample, this clonotype turned up a few times. The V gene is TRBV7-6, the J gene TRBJ2-1; D might be TRBD1 or TRBD2, each matching 5 bases. Per germline, CDR1 SGHVS and CDR2 FNYEAQ. The CDR3 has 14 residues. V was cut by 0 bases and J by 6 bases, with 9 bases left in between. CDR3 DNA: TGTGCCAGCAGCTTAGCGCTAGGGACCAATGAGCAGTTCTTC. This translates into CASSLALGTNEQFF. Full variable domain (missing parts from reference TRBV7-6 and TRBJ2-1): GAGVSQSPRYKVTKRGQDVALRCDPISGHVSLYWYRQALGQGPEFLTYFNYEAQQDKSGLPNDRFSAERPEGSISTLTIQRTEQRDSAMYRCASSLALGTNEQFFGPGTRLTVL.

The CDR3 DNA follows: TGCAGTGCTAGAGATCGGACTAACTATGGCTACACCTTC. Residues: CSARDRTNYGYTF. The gene calls are TRBV20-1 and TRBJ1-2; D gene uncertain. Trimming cost V 0 bases and J 0 bases, with 5 bases left between them. Germline CDR1 is DFQATT and CDR2 is SNEGSKA (reference sequence). This CDR3 contains 13 residues.

The table lists this clonotype with a few counts. The V call is TRBV6-6, the J call TRBJ2-7; no reliable D call. CDR1 MNHNY and CDR2 SVGAGI come from the germline V gene (reference sequence). V shed 0 bases and J shed 5 bases, with 11 bases lying between them. This CDR3 comprises 14 residues. CDR3 residues: CASSYSETMNEQYF. CDR3 nucleotide sequence: TGTGCCAGCAGTTACTCCGAGACGATGAACGAGCAGTACTTC.

Only a few counts were recorded for this clonotype. The chain uses TRBV10-3 and TRBJ2-1, with D possibly TRBD2 on 5 matching bases. With 3 bases removed from V and 1 base from J, the gap between germline ends came to 7 bases. The length of the CDR3 is 14 residues. Germline CDR1 is ENHRY and CDR2 is SYGVKD. CDR3 nucleotide sequence: TGTGCCATCAGTGATGAGCGGTCCTACAATGAGCAGTTCTTC. Translated, it gives CAISDERSYNEQFF.

By sample fraction, this clonotype is medium-sized. V usage is TRBV11-3 and J usage is TRBJ1-6; D is undetermined. The V gene's germline CDR1 is SGHNT and CDR2 YENEEA. The CDR3 sequence is 14 residues long. Trimming removed 2 bases at V and 9 bases at J, with 11 bases between. CDR3 amino acids: CASSLMGTSSPLHF. DNA of the CDR3: TGTGCCAGCAGCTTAATGGGTACGAGTTCACCCCTCCACTTT.

The chain joins TRBV19 to TRBJ1-2; 7 nucleotides align to TRBD1. CDR3 size: 15 residues. CDR1 and CDR2 (germline): LNHDA, SQIVND (reference sequence). The V segment lost 4 bases and the J segment 8 bases; nucleotides outside the gene matches: 13. CDR3 in amino acids: CASSTQTGWDLGYTF. The CDR3 coding sequence is TGTGCCAGTAGTACCCAGACAGGGTGGGATCTGGGCTACACCTTC.

This clonotype showed up just a few times. This rearrangement joins TRBV30 to TRBJ2-3; D is unclear. V was cut by 0 bases and J by 5 bases, with 12 bases left in between. Germline CDR1 and CDR2: GTSNPN and SVGIG (reference sequence). The CDR3 spans 14 residues. Here the CDR3 reads CAWSVSPRGDTQYF. The DNA for the CDR3 is TGTGCCTGGAGTGTCAGCCCCCGAGGAGATACGCAGTATTTT. The complete variable domain, with remaining parts taken from reference TRBV30 and TRBJ2-3, reads SQTIHQWPATLVQPVGSPLSLECTVEGTSNPNLYWYRQAAGRGLQLLFYSVGIGQISSEVPQNLSASRPQDRQFILSSKKLLLSDSGFYLCAWSVSPRGDTQYFGPGTRLTVL.

The chain combines TRBV19 with TRBJ2-7; perhaps TRBD1 as D (5 bases). The CDR3 has 15 residues. Per germline, CDR1 LNHDA and CDR2 SQIVND (reference sequence). V lost 6 bases to trimming and J lost 3 bases, with 18 bases between them. CDR3 protein: CASSPGLGVLYEQYF. The CDR3 DNA sequence: TGTGCCAGTAGCCCTGGTTTAGGGGTTCTCTACGAGCAGTACTTC.

The chain recombines TRBV29-1 with TRBJ2-2, with 16 bases identical to TRBD2. The CDR3 spans 18 residues. CDR1 and CDR2 (germline): SQVTM, ANQGSEA. Written as DNA, the CDR3 is TGCGCCTGTACCCCCGGGACTAGCGGGAGGGCCGACACCGGGGAGCTGTTTTTT. It specifies CACTPGTSGRADTGELFF.

J is TRBJ1-5 and V is TRBV6-5; D ambiguous. This CDR3 contains 13 residues. Trimming took off 5 bases at V and 5 bases at J, with 10 bases between the two ends. CDR1 and CDR2 (germline): MNHEY, SVGAGI. CDR3 DNA: TGTGCCAGCAGTATCCGCGGAGATCAGCCCCAGCATTTT. It specifies CASSIRGDQPQHF.

V usage is TRBV24-1 and J usage is TRBJ1-2; 8 nucleotides line up with TRBD1. CDR3 size: 15 residues. V gave up 7 bases and J gave up 2 bases; unmatched junction bases: 8. Germline CDR1 and CDR2: KGHDR and SFDVKD. The DNA of the CDR3 is TGTGCCACCAGCGACCGGACAGGGTCGAACTATGGCTACACCTTC. Encoded protein: CATSDRTGSNYGYTF.

The chain combines TRBV12-3 or TRBV12-4 with TRBJ1-6; a possible D gene is TRBD1 (5 bases). V was trimmed by 4 bases and J by 0 bases, leaving 13 bases between them. The CDR3 spans 17 residues. In DNA, the CDR3 is TGTGCCAGCAGTTACTCGCGGGGGAGCTCCTATAATTCACCCCTCCACTTT. Encoded protein: CASSYSRGSSYNSPLHF.

This clonotype is medium-sized. The chain links TRBV29-1 to TRBJ1-2, with TRBD1 matching over 9 bases. This CDR3 region has 11 residues. The ends lost 7 bases at V and 6 bases at J; junction bases unmatched: 3. Germline CDR1 SQVTM, CDR2 ANQGSEA. CDR3 DNA: TGCAGCGGGGACAGGGTAGATGGCTACACCTTC. It codes for CSGDRVDGYTF.

The table lists this clonotype with a few counts. The V call is TRBV19, the J call TRBJ2-2; D ambiguous. The ends were cut back, 5 bases at V and 6 bases at J, with 7 bases in the middle. CDR3 size: 12 residues. Germline V gene sequence: CDR1 LNHDA, CDR2 SQIVND (reference sequence). The CDR3 DNA reads as TGTGCCAGTAGTCGTGGGGCCGGGGAGCTGTTTTTT. Encoded protein: CASSRGAGELFF.